This T cell receptor beta chain was documented in a study of response to subunit inactivated influenza vaccine. Findings and limits, study-wide: The authors suggested that few new T cells are recruited per seasonal influenza vaccination.

A word on this clonotype: The antigen remains unidentified.

TCRdb analysed the RT-PCR reads with MiXCR anew, one entry per CDR3 protein. The sample consists of fewer than 550,000 distinct CDR3 sequences, roughly 25% of them appearing once. The CDR3 has 12 amino acids. V was shortened by 3 bases and J by 6 bases, with 6 bases between the two germline ends. Germline V gives CDR1 SGDLS, CDR2 YYNGEE. V gene TRBV9 combines with J gene TRBJ2-2; D gene unclear. The source was CD4+ T cells sorted from PBMCs, collected roughly 5 days after vaccination. The TCR comes from a man in his fifties or sixties who received an inactivated influenza vaccine. CDR3 sequence: CASSGDAGELFF. CDR3 bases: TGTGCCAGCAGCGGAGACGCCGGGGAGCTGTTTTTT.